The clone carrying this T cell receptor (beta chain) was observed many times. The missing CDR3 end, 3 residues past where the read stops, is filled in from the germline J gene. This table comes from immunoSEQ multiplex PCR, and its TCRdb copy is limited to in-frame clones, with some not included. The sample was found to contain tens of thousands of clones, and every one recurs. This entry comes from a study of T cell clonality in common variable immunodeficiency. Germline trimming cut 6 bases from V and 7 bases from J; bases unmatched to any gene: 6. CDR3 length: 13 residues. Germline CDR1 and CDR2: LGHNT and FRNRAP.

The sequence was collected from a person between 18 and 69 years old in good health. Sequencing was carried out using peripheral blood mononuclear cells. V gene TRBV12-5 combines with J gene TRBJ1-2, with 9 positions matching TRBD1. Incomplete CDR3 DNA: TGTGCTAGTGGACCGGACAGGGGAATTGGC. It encodes CASGPDRGIG. The complete CDR3 reads CASGPDRGIGYTF.